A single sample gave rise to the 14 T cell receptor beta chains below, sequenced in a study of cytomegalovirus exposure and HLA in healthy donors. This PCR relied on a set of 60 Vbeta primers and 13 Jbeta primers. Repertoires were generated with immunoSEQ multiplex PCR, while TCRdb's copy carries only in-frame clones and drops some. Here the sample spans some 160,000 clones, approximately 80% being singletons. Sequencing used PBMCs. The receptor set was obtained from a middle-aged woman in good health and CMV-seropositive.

The CDR3 sequence is CASSPNDLAAGQYF. The CDR3 coding sequence is TGTGCCAGCAGCCCGAACGACTTGGCTGCGGGGCAGTATTTT. The rearrangement joins TRBV9 to TRBJ2-3; possible D gene TRBD2, 5 bases. The CDR3 is 14 amino acids. V shed 4 bases and J shed 11 bases, with 20 bases lying between them. CDR1 and CDR2 from the germline V gene are SGDLS and YYNGEE.

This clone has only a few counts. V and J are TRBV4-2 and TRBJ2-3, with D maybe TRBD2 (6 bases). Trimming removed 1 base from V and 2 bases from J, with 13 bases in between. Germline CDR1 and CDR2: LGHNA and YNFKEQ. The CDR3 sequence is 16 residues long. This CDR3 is CASSQASSGFTDTQYF. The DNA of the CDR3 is TGTGCCAGCAGCCAAGCGAGTAGCGGATTCACAGATACGCAGTATTTT.

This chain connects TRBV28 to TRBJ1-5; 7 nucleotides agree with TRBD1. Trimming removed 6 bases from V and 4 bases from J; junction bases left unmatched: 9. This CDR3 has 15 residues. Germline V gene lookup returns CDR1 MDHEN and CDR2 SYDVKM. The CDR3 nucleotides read TGTGCCAGCAGCCTAGGACAGGCGACTAATCAGCCCCAGCATTTT. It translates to CASSLGQATNQPQHF.

For the CDR3, the DNA is TGTGCCAGCAGTTTACGACAGGGTGGCTACTATGGCTACACCTTC. It encodes CASSLRQGGYYGYTF. The chain links TRBV27 to TRBJ1-2, with 7 nucleotides matching TRBD1. With 2 bases clipped from V and 3 bases from J, the junction kept 6 bases outside the gene matches. CDR1 and CDR2 from the germline V gene are MNHEY and SMNVEV (reference sequence). This CDR3 comprises 15 residues.

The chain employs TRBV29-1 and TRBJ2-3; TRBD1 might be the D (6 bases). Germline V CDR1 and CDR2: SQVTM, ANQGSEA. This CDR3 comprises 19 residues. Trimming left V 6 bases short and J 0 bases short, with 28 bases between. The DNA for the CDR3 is TGCAGCGTCCTCCAGTGGGACAACTTCTACGGTTCTAGCACAGATACGCAGTATTTT. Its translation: CSVLQWDNFYGSSTDTQYF.

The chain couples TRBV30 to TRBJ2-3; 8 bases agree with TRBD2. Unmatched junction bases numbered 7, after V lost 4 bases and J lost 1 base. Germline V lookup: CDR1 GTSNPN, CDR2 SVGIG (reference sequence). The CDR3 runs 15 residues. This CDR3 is CAWIELAEGTDTQYF. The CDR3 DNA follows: TGTGCCTGGATTGAACTAGCGGAGGGCACAGATACGCAGTATTTT.

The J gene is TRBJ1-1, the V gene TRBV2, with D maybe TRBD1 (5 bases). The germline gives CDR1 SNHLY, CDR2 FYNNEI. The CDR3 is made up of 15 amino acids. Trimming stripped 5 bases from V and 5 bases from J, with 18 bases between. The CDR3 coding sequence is TGTGCCAGCAGTATCCCGGGGGGAGTGCGGACTGAAGCTTTCTTT. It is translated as CASSIPGGVRTEAFF. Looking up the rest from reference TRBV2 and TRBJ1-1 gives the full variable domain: EPEVTQTPSHQVTQMGQEVILRCVPISNHLYFYWYRQILGQKVEFLVSFYNNEISEKSEIFDDQFSVERPDGSNFTLKIRSTKLEDSAMYFCASSIPGGVRTEAFFGQGTRLTVV.

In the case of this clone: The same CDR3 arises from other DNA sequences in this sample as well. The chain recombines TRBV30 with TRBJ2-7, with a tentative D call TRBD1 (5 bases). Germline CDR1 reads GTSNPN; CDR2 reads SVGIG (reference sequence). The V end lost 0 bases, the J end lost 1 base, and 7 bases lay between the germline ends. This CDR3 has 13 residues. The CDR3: CAWSVQGSYEQYF. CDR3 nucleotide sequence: TGTGCCTGGAGTGTGCAGGGATCCTACGAGCAGTACTTC.

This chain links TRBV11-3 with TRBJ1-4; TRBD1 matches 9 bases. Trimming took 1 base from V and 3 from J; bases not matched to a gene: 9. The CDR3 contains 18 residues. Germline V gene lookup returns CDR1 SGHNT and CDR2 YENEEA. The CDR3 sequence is CASSLVASTGGSNEKLFF. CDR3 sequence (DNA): TGTGCCAGCAGCTTAGTGGCCTCGACAGGGGGGTCTAATGAAAAACTGTTTTTT. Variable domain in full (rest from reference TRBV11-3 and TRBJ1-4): EAGVVQSPRYKIIEKKQPVAFWCNPISGHNTLYWYLQNLGQGPELLIRYENEEAVDDSQLPKDRFSAERLKGVDSTLKIQPAELGDSAVYLCASSLVASTGGSNEKLFFGSGTQLSVL.

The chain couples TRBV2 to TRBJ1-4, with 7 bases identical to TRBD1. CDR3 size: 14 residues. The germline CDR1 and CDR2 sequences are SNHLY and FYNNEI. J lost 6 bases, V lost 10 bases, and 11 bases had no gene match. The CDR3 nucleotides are TGTGCCACCCGCAGGGGAACAGGGGATGAAAAACTGTTTTTT. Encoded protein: CATRRGTGDEKLFF.

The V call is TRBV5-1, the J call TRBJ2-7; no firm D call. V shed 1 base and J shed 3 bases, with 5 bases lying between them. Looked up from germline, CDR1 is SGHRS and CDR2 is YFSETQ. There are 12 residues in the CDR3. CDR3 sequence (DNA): TGCGCCAGCAGCTTGACAGACTACGAGCAGTACTTC. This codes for CASSLTDYEQYF.

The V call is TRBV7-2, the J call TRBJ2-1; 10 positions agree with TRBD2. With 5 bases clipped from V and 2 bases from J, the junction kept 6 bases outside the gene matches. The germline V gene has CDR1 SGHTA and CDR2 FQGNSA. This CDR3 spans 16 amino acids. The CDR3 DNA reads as TGTGCCAGCAGCCCCGGACTAGCGGTAGCCTACAATGAGCAGTTCTTC. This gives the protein CASSPGLAVAYNEQFF.

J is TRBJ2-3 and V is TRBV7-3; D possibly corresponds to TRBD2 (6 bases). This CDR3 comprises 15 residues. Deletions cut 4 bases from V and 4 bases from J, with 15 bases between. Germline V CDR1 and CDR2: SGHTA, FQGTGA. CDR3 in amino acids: CASSSGLRRPDTQYF. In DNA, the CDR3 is TGTGCCAGCAGCTCTGGACTAAGGCGCCCAGATACGCAGTATTTT.

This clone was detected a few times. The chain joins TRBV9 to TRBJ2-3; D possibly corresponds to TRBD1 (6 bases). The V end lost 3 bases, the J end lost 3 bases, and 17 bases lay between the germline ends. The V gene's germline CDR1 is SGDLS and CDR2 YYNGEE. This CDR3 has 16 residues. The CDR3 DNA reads TGTGCCAGCAGCGAGGGGGAGCTCTGGTCGACAGATACGCAGTATTTT. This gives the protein CASSEGELWSTDTQYF.